This T cell receptor beta chain was sequenced for a study of blood T cell repertoires in COVID-19. Data came from immunoSEQ multiplex PCR; TCRdb stores just in-frame clones and leaves some out. Here the sample spans approximately 140,000 clones, 87% being singletons. This CDR3 region has 14 residues. Germline assignment: CDR1 SGHRS and CDR2 YFSETQ. Trimming at V came to 0 bases and at J to 8 bases, leaving 4 bases not matched to a gene. The gene calls are TRBV5-1 and TRBJ2-1; 8 bases match TRBD1. The material sequenced was peripheral blood. This clonotype was sampled from an elderly man with acute or convalescent COVID-19. CDR3 nucleotide sequence: TGCGCCAGCAGCTTGGCAGGGGGCTTGGATGAGCAGTTCTTC. This codes for CASSLAGGLDEQFF.